Below, one T cell receptor beta chain is given with its context. Germline CDR1 SGHTA, CDR2 FQGNSA. The V gene end was trimmed by 1 base and the J gene end by 7 bases; junction bases not matched to a gene: 7. This CDR3 has 15 amino acids. These data come from a study of blood T cell repertoires in COVID-19. Study-level background: The study drew acute and convalescent COVID-19 samples from the United States, Italy and Spain. PBMCs, B-cell-depleted T cells, or T cells were the source of the cDNA or gDNA that made up the material.

Libraries were prepared by immunoSEQ multiplex PCR; TCRdb keeps only in-frame clonotypes and omits some of them. The table includes around 180,000 clones, 80% to 90% detected once. The chain recombines TRBV7-2 with TRBJ2-1; 7 bases are a match to TRBD2. Sample: peripheral blood. The receptor was isolated from a man between 60 and 75 years old with acute or convalescent COVID-19. DNA of the CDR3: TGTGCCAGCAGCTTAGGAGGGAGGGCCCTAAATGAGCAGTTCTTC. This translates into CASSLGGRALNEQFF. The entire variable domain, with the rest obtained from reference TRBV7-2 and TRBJ2-1, is as follows: GAGVSQSPSNKVTEKGKDVELRCDPISGHTALYWYRQSLGQGLEFLIYFQGNSAPDKSGLPSDRFSAERTGGSVSTLTIQRTQQEDSAVYLCASSLGGRALNEQFFGPGTRLTVL.